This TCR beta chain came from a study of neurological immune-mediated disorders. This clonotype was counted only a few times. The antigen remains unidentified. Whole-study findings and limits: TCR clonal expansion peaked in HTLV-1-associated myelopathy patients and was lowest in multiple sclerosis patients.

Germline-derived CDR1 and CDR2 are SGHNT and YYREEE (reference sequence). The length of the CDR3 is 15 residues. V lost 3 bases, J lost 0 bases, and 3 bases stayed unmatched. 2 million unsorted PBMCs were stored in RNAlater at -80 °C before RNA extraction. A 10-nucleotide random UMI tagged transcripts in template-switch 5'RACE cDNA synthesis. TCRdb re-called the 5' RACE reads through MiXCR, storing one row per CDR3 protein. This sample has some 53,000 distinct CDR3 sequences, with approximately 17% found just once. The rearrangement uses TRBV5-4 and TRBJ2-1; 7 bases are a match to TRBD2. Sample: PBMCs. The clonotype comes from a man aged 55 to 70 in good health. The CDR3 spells CASSSGLDSYNEQFF. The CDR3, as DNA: TGTGCCAGCAGCTCCGGACTAGACTCCTACAATGAGCAGTTCTTC.